This T cell receptor beta chain was documented in a study of post-analysis software for immune sequencing data. Study in general: Relapsing-remitting, secondary progressive and progressive-relapsing multiple sclerosis were all included among the disease courses.

Regarding this clonotype: Its cognate antigen is unknown.

V was pared by 7 bases and J by 5 bases, with 20 bases between. The CDR3 extends over 15 amino acids. Prepared TCR beta cDNA libraries contained unique molecular identifiers. From the PCR reads, TCRdb called clonotypes with MiXCR, one entry per CDR3 protein. The sample has 450,000 to 650,000 distinct CDR3 sequences, about 40% seen once. Study-wide results and limits: Four or five TRBV segments, including TRBV5-6, TRBV5-1 and TRBV20-1, were more frequent in patients than controls. Strong co-clustering by F measure was seen for same-batch samples. Compared with controls, patients showed significantly lower normalized Chao1 diversity.

What was sequenced was blood. The TCR was taken from a girl aged 10-17 years with multiple sclerosis. This sequence joins TRBV12-3 or TRBV12-4 and TRBJ1-1; D remains ambiguous. This CDR3 reads CASKFGRQKGTEAFF. As DNA, the CDR3 is TGTGCCAGCAAGTTTGGACGACAAAAAGGGACTGAAGCTTTCTTT.